The 2 T cell receptor beta chains below were found in one sample sequenced in a study of T cells after yellow fever vaccination. MiXCR, run by TCRdb on the 5' RACE reads, gives a single entry per CDR3 protein. The profile covers about 230,000 distinct CDR3 sequences, with approximately 6.7% appearing a single time and 0.8% to 1.2% taken by the ten largest. The sample in question was CD4+ T cells sorted from PBMCs, obtained on the day of the yellow fever booster vaccination. Receptors were obtained from a young man who received the YFV17D yellow fever vaccine.

This clonotype has ten or more counts. V and J are TRBV6-4 and TRBJ2-1, with unresolved D. The V and J ends lost 5 bases and 1 base respectively, with 9 bases between them. The CDR3 loop spans 14 amino acids. CDR1 MRHNA and CDR2 SNTAGT come from the germline V gene. CDR3 protein: CASSPSRSYNEQFF. In nucleotides, the CDR3 is TGTGCCAGCAGTCCTTCCCGGTCCTACAATGAGCAGTTCTTC.

This clonotype was detected many times. The chain combines TRBV30 with TRBJ2-1, with D tentatively TRBD1 or TRBD2 (6 bases each). Germline V gene data show CDR1 as GTSNPN and CDR2 as SVGIG (reference sequence). The CDR3 consists of 14 residues. Trimming pared 2 bases from V and 6 bases from J, leaving 14 bases between. The CDR3 sequence is CAWSKGGQVNEQFF. The CDR3 nucleotides are TGTGCCTGGAGTAAGGGGGGTCAAGTCAATGAGCAGTTCTTC.